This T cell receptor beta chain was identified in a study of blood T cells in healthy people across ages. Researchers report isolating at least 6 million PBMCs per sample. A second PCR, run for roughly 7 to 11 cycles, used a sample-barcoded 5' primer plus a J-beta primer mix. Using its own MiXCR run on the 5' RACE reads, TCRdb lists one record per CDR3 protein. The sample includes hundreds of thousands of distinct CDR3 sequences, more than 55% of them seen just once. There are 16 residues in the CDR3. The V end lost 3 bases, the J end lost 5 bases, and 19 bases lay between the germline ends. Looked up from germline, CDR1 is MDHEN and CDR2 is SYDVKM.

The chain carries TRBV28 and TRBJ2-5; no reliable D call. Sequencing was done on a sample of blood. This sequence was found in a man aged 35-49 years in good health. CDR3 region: CASSFGSQGRGETQYF. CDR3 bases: TGTGCCAGCAGTTTTGGGTCCCAAGGTAGAGGCGAGACCCAGTACTTC.